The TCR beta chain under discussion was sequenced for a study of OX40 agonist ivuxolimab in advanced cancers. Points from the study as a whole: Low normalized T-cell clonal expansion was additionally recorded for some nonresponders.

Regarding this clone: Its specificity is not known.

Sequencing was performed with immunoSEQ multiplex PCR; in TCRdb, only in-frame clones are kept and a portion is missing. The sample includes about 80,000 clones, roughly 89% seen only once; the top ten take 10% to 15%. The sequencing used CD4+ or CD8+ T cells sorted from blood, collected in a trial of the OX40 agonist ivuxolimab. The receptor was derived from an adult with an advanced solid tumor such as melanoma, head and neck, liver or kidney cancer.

The CDR3, as DNA: TGTGCCAGCAGCGCTGGTAGAGGCACAGATACGCAGTATTTT. As protein: CASSAGRGTDTQYF. The chain is built from TRBV11-3 and TRBJ2-3; D unresolved. Germline CDR1 is SGHNT and CDR2 is YENEEA. The germline V and J ends were trimmed by 5 bases and 1 base, with 10 bases remaining between them. This CDR3 spans 14 amino acids.